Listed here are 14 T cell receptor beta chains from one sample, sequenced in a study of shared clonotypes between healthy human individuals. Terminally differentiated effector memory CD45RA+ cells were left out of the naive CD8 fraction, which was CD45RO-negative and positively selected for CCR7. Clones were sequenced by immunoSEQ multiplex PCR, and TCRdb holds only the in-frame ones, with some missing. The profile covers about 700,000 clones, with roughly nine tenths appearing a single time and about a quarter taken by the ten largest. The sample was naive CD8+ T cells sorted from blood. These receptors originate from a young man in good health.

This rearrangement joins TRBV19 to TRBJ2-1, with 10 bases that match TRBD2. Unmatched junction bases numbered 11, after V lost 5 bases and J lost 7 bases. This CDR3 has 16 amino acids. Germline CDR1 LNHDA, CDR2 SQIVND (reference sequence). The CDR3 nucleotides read TGTGCCAGTAGTCCTGAAGGCCTTAGCGGGAGGAATGAGCAGTTCTTC. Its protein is CASSPEGLSGRNEQFF.

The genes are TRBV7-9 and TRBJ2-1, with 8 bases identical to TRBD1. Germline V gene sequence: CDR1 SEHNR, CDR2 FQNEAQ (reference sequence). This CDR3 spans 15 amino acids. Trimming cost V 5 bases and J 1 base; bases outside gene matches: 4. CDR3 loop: CASSPRDRSYNEQFF. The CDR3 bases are TGTGCCAGCAGCCCCCGGGACAGGTCCTACAATGAGCAGTTCTTC.

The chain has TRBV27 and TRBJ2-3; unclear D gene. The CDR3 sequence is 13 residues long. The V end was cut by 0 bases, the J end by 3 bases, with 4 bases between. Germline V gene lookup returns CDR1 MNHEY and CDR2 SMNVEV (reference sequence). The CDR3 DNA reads TGTGCCAGCAGTTTATCGTGGACAGATACGCAGTATTTT. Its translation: CASSLSWTDTQYF.

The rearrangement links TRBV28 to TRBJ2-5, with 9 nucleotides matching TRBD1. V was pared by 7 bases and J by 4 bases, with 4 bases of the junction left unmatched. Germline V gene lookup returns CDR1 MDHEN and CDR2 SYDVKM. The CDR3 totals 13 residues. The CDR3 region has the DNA TGTGCCAGCAACAGGGGGCGCTTAGAGACCCAGTACTTC. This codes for CASNRGRLETQYF.

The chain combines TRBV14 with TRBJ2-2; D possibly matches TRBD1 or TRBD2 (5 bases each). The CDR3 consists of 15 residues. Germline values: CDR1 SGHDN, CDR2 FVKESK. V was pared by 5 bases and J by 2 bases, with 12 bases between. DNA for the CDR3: TGTGCCAGCAGCGCCGGGACGACCAACACCGGGGAGCTGTTTTTT. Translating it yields CASSAGTTNTGELFF.

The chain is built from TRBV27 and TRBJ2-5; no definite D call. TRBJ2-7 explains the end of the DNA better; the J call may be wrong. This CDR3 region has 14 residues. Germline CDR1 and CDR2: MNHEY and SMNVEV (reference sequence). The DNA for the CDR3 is TGTGCCAGCAGTACAACAGTTAGCTCCTACGAGCAGTACTTC. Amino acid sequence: CASSTTVSSYEQYF.

The CDR3 DNA reads TGTGCCAGCAGCTTAAGACAGGGGGATGAAAAACTGTTTTTT. It encodes CASSLRQGDEKLFF. This chain uses TRBV7-6 with TRBJ1-4; 9 bases align to TRBD1. The CDR3 has 14 residues. Germline V CDR1 and CDR2: SGHVS, FNYEAQ. V lost 2 bases, J lost 6 bases, and 1 base stayed unmatched.

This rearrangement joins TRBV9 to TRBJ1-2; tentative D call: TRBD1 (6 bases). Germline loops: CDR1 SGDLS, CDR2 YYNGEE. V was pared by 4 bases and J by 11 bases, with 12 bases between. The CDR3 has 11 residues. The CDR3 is CASSSLGGYTF. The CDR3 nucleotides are TGTGCCAGCAGCTCCTTAGGGGGATACACCTTC. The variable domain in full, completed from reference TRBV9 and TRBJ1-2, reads DSGVTQTPKHLITATGQRVTLRCSPRSGDLSVYWYQQSLDQGLQFLIQYYNGEERAKGNILERFSAQQFPDLHSELNLSSLELGDSALYFCASSSLGGYTFGSGTRLTVV.

The CDR3: CATQIGDGPYEQYF. CDR3 coding DNA: TGTGCCACCCAAATCGGGGACGGGCCCTACGAGCAGTACTTC. The gene calls are TRBV19 and TRBJ2-7; tentatively, D is TRBD1 or TRBD2 (5 bases each). This CDR3 region has 14 residues. Germline V gene sequence: CDR1 LNHDA, CDR2 SQIVND (reference sequence). The ends were cut back, 10 bases at V and 2 bases at J, with 18 bases in the middle. Variable domain in full (rest from reference TRBV19 and TRBJ2-7): DGGITQSPKYLFRKEGQNVTLSCEQNLNHDAMYWYRQDPGQGLRLIYYSQIVNDFQKGDIAEGYSVSREKKESFPLTVTSAQKNPTAFYLCATQIGDGPYEQYFGPGTRLTVT.

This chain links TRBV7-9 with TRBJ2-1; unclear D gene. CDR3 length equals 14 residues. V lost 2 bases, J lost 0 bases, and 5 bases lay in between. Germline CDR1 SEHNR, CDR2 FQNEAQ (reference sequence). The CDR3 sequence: CASSLTNSYNEQFF. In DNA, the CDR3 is TGTGCCAGCAGCTTAACTAACTCCTACAATGAGCAGTTCTTC.

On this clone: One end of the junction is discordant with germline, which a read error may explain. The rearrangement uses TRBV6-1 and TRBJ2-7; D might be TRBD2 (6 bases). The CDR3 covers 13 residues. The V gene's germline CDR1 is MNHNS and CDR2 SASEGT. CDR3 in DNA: TGTACCAGCAGTGTCGGGACTCTCTACGAGCAGTACTTC. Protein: CTSSVGTLYEQYF.

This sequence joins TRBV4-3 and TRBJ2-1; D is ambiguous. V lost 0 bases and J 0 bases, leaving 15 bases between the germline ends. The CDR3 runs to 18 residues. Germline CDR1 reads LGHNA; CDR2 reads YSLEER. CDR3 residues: CASSQEPPGFSSYNEQFF. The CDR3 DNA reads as TGCGCCAGCAGCCAAGAGCCTCCCGGGTTTAGCTCCTACAATGAGCAGTTCTTC.

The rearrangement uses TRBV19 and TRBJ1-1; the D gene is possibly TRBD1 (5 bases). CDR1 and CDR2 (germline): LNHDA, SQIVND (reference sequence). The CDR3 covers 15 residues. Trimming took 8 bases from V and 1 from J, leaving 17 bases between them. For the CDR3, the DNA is TGTGCCAGTTCATGGGCGGGGGGACCGAACACTGAAGCTTTCTTT. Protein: CASSWAGGPNTEAFF.

The CDR3 is CASSQLTSGLHNEQFF. Written as DNA, the CDR3 is TGCGCCAGCAGCCAACTGACTAGCGGTCTCCACAATGAGCAGTTCTTC. The V call is TRBV4-1, the J call TRBJ2-1; 9 bases are a match to TRBD2. Per germline, CDR1 MGHRA and CDR2 YSYEKL. The CDR3 spans 16 residues. Trimming took 2 bases from V and 5 from J; bases not matched to a gene: 7.